The present TCR beta chain was sequenced within a study of CXCR3-negative and CXCR3-positive naive CD8 T cells. The libraries of TRB cDNA were prepared using 5' RACE with UMI labels. For each CDR3 protein, TCRdb gives one entry from its re-call of the 5' RACE reads, without DNA. In total, the table holds about 150,000 distinct CDR3 sequences. The CDR3 loop spans 14 amino acids. Germline V gives CDR1 DFQATT, CDR2 SNEGSKA (reference sequence). A note on this clonotype: What it recognizes is unknown.

Notes on the study in general: Diversity proved comparably high across both naive subsets and much lower in memory CD8+ cells. Naive cells with CXCR3 showed TRB CDR3s that were more hydrophobic than those in CXCR3-negative naive cells. With respect to TRBV-TRBJ usage, naive CXCR3-negative and CXCR3-positive cells were similar; memory differed.

The study sorted every CD8+ T cell subset in triplicate at hundreds of thousands of cells each. CD45RO-CCR7+CD27+CD95- marked naive CD8+ T cells. This receptor was obtained from a human donor in good health. Some clones in this sample may be carry-over from other donors' samples. The chain recombines TRBV20-1 with TRBJ2-1; as DNA is missing, the TRBD1 call by TCRdb cannot be tested. Input material: naive CXCR3+ CD8+ T cells from blood. The subset: CD45RO-CCR7+CD27+CD95- naive CD8+ T cells expressing CXCR3 (TNR3+). The chain's CDR3 is CSARDQGSYNEQFF.